The text below deals with one T cell receptor (beta chain). As yet, its antigen is unknown. Clones were sequenced by immunoSEQ multiplex PCR, and TCRdb holds only the in-frame ones, with some missing. The profile shows 35,000 to 45,000 clones, 73% of them singletons. The germline gives CDR1 LGHDT, CDR2 YNNKEL (reference sequence). J was trimmed by 9 bases and V by 6 bases; bases with no gene match: 8. This CDR3 contains 13 residues. Antigen-specific CD4+ T cell clonotypes were called by their expansion after viral peptide-pool culture in ViraFEST. CD4+ T cells were isolated after 10 days of culture. This individual tested PCR-positive for SARS-CoV-2 infection between March and December 2020. Each well held a few million PBMC cultured with around 9.4 ug/ml peptides and approximately 11 IU/ml IL-2. This specimen comes from a study of vaccination effects on CD4 cells after COVID-19.

The starting material was CD4+ T cells from PBMCs cultured with a peptide pool, obtained before COVID-19 vaccination. V is TRBV3-1 (or the pseudogene TRBV3-2) and J is TRBJ2-5; 9 bases are shared with TRBD2. This sequence was found in a human donor who had a prior SARS-CoV-2 infection. The CDR3 DNA reads as TGTGCCAGCAGTGGGCTAGCGGGGAGGTCCCAGTACTTC. It yields the protein CASSGLAGRSQYF.